This TCR beta chain was identified during a study of T cell repertoires in cytomegalovirus infection. Turning to the study itself: Shared public TCR beta signatures pointed to both CMV infection and a matching HLA type. Study-level results: Clonotype analysis showed dominance of the ex vivo response by HLA-C-restricted CMV-specific TCR beta clonotypes.

The CDR3 is 15 amino acids. The germline V gene has CDR1 SGHTA and CDR2 FQGTGA. With V trimmed by 5 bases and J by 8 bases, 8 bases remained unmatched. MiXCR, applied by TCRdb to the reads, yields one record per CDR3 protein. The sample consists of more than 200,000 distinct CDR3 sequences, approximately 9.1% of them appearing once. This clonotype appeared many times. Its antigen is not known. V and J are TRBV7-3 and TRBJ2-1, with 11 nucleotides matching TRBD2. Sequencing was performed on PBMCs. The TCR originated in a human donor in good health (CMV status not recorded). Some clones in this sample may be carry-over from other donors' samples. The CDR3 sequence: CASSPLAGGRHEQFF. CDR3 DNA: TGTGCCAGCAGCCCCTTAGCGGGGGGGCGCCATGAGCAGTTCTTC.